The 29 T cell receptor beta chains in this list originate from one sample, sequenced in a study of blood T cell repertoires in COVID-19 (dated by TCRdb to the early 2020s). Libraries were prepared through the immunoSEQ multiplex PCR assay. TCRdb holds this immuneACCESS table with in-frame rearrangements only. Some clones are missing; in checked studies, unresolved V genes explain under half, and the rest has no known cause. A total of roughly 300,000 clones appear in this sample, roughly 90% of them only once. The leading ten clones occupy 10% to 15% of the sample. Sequenced material: peripheral blood. Source of these receptors: a woman in her 30s with COVID-19, enrolled during active disease.

V usage is TRBV5-4 and J usage is TRBJ1-2, with 10 bases identical to TRBD1. Trimming removed 5 bases from V and 4 bases from J; junction bases left unmatched: 5. This CDR3 has 14 amino acids. Per the germline V gene, CDR1 is SGHNT and CDR2 is YYREEE (reference sequence). CDR3 in amino acids: CASRTGGAGYGYTF. Written as DNA, the CDR3 is TGTGCCAGCAGGACAGGGGGCGCAGGCTATGGCTACACCTTC.

The chain links TRBV5-4 to TRBJ2-7; the match to TRBD1 covers 8 bases. There are 15 residues in the CDR3. The ends lost 6 bases at V and 5 bases at J; junction bases unmatched: 13. The germline V gene has CDR1 SGHNT and CDR2 YYREEE (reference sequence). CDR3 sequence (DNA): TGTGCCAGCACCCTTCCGGGACAGGTTTACAACGAGCAGTACTTC. It is translated as CASTLPGQVYNEQYF.

In DNA, the CDR3 is TGTGCCAGCAGTTCCCGGGACTACGAGCAGTACTTC. This sequence encodes CASSSRDYEQYF. This chain joins TRBV6-2 or TRBV6-3 and TRBJ2-7; D perhaps matches TRBD2 (5 bases). The CDR3 has 12 amino acids. The germline V gene has CDR1 MNHEY and CDR2 SVGEGT. Trimming left V 4 bases short and J 3 bases short, with 7 bases between.

The rearrangement uses TRBV5-4 and TRBJ2-3, with D tentatively TRBD1 (6 bases). The CDR3 runs to 12 residues. Between the trimmed V and J ends, which lost 1 base and 6 bases, there was a span of 6 bases. CDR1 is SGHNT and CDR2 is YYREEE in the germline V gene (reference sequence). CDR3 protein: CASSLTGDTQYF. DNA of the CDR3: TGTGCCAGCAGCTTGACAGGGGATACGCAGTATTTT.

This chain connects TRBV18 to TRBJ2-2; 12 bases map to TRBD2. The CDR3 is 15 residues long. Germline loops: CDR1 KGHSH, CDR2 LQKENI. With 3 bases clipped from V and 4 bases from J, the junction kept 0 bases outside the gene matches. CDR3 DNA sequence: TGTGCCAGCTCACCGGGACTAGCGGGCACCGGGGAGCTGTTTTTT. Amino acids: CASSPGLAGTGELFF. The variable domain in full, with the rest retrieved from reference TRBV18 and TRBJ2-2, is NAGVMQNPRHLVRRRGQEARLRCSPMKGHSHVYWYRQLPEEGLKFMVYLQKENIIDESGMPKERFSAEFPKEGPSILRIQQVVRGDSAAYFCASSPGLAGTGELFFGEGSRLTVL.

The rearrangement joins TRBV4-1 to TRBJ1-5; 7 nucleotides line up with TRBD1. The CDR3 is 16 amino acids. After removal of 3 bases from V and 7 bases from J, the junction contained 12 bases not matched to a gene. Germline lookup yields CDR1 MGHRA and CDR2 YSYEKL. CDR3: CASSHALQGIRQPQHF. The CDR3 DNA reads TGCGCCAGCAGCCATGCTTTACAGGGGATACGACAGCCCCAGCATTTT.

This rearrangement joins TRBV11-2 to TRBJ1-5; the D gene is possibly TRBD1 (5 bases). The CDR3 sequence is 15 residues long. The germline gives CDR1 SGHAT, CDR2 FQNNGV. V lost 2 bases and J lost 4, with 12 bases in between. CDR3 DNA: TGTGCCAGCAGCTTATCGGGGGTAGCAAATCAGCCCCAGCATTTT. This gives the protein CASSLSGVANQPQHF.

The count of this clone is one. The CDR3 loop is CASSRVTSGTDTQYF. For the CDR3, the DNA is TGCGCCAGCTCTCGGGTGACTAGCGGCACAGATACGCAGTATTTT. This chain uses TRBV5-1 with TRBJ2-3; TRBD2 agrees at 8 bases. Germline-derived CDR1 and CDR2 are SGHRS and YFSETQ. CDR3 length: 15 amino acids. V shed 7 bases and J 1 base; nucleotides not matched to a gene: 8.

This clone was detected only once. V is TRBV27 and J is TRBJ2-4; 14 bases are shared with TRBD2. J lost 13 bases, V lost 6 bases, and 8 bases had no gene match. The CDR3 contains 14 residues. Germline V CDR1 and CDR2: MNHEY, SMNVEV (reference sequence). The CDR3 DNA sequence: TGTGCCAGCAGCCAAGGGACTAGCGGGGGAGAACAGTACTTC. It is translated as CASSQGTSGGEQYF.

The genes are TRBV20-1 and TRBJ2-7, with 8 bases fitting TRBD1. Germline values: CDR1 DFQATT, CDR2 SNEGSKA (reference sequence). The CDR3 extends over 14 amino acids. V shed 3 bases and J 2 bases; nucleotides not matched to a gene: 6. The CDR3 region has the DNA TGCAGTGCTAGTACGGCAGGGGGCGCCTACGAGCAGTACTTC. It yields the protein CSASTAGGAYEQYF.

This clone appeared once. This sequence joins TRBV5-1 and TRBJ2-5; TRBD1 might be the D (7 bases). This CDR3 has 18 amino acids. Trimming took 2 bases from V and 0 from J, leaving 20 bases between them. In germline, CDR1 is SGHRS, CDR2 YFSETQ. The chain's CDR3 is CASSFRQGGLNYQETQYF. The CDR3 nucleotides read TGCGCCAGCAGCTTCAGACAGGGAGGTCTCAATTACCAAGAGACCCAGTACTTC.

The V and J genes are TRBV9 and TRBJ2-2; no reliable D call. Trimming removed 2 bases from V and 4 bases from J, with 9 bases in between. The CDR3 consists of 14 residues. The germline V gene has CDR1 SGDLS and CDR2 YYNGEE. This CDR3 is CASSVGVSTGELFF. In DNA, the CDR3 is TGTGCCAGCAGCGTTGGAGTCTCCACCGGGGAGCTGTTTTTT.

The chain recombines TRBV4-2 with TRBJ2-3; D possibly corresponds to TRBD2 (5 bases). Germline V CDR1 and CDR2: LGHNA, YNFKEQ. This CDR3 is built from 15 residues. V shed 0 bases and J shed 4 bases, with 11 bases lying between them. Here the CDR3 reads CASSQDPGNPDTQYF. The CDR3 DNA sequence: TGTGCCAGCAGCCAAGATCCGGGGAATCCAGATACGCAGTATTTT.

The rearrangement joins TRBV7-7 to TRBJ2-3, with TRBD2 matching 8 bases. The V segment lost 4 bases and the J segment 6 bases; nucleotides outside the gene matches: 3. The CDR3 totals 13 residues. Germline assignment: CDR1 SSHAT and CDR2 FNYEAQ (reference sequence). CDR3 DNA: TGTGCCAGCAGCTCGGGGGGGGTGGATACGCAGTATTTT. Its translation is CASSSGGVDTQYF. Drawing the rest from reference TRBV7-7 and TRBJ2-3, the complete variable domain is GAGVSQSPRYKVTKRGQDVTLRCDPISSHATLYWYQQALGQGPEFLTYFNYEAQPDKSGLPSDRFSAERPEGSISTLTIQRTEQRDSAMYRCASSSGGVDTQYFGPGTRLTVL.

The chain combines TRBV30 with TRBJ2-5; TRBD1 matches at 9 bases. The CDR3 has 15 residues. CDR1 is GTSNPN and CDR2 is SVGIG in the germline V gene (reference sequence). Trimming removed 4 bases from V and 3 bases from J; junction bases left unmatched: 9. CDR3 nucleotides: TGTGCCTGGACCCCCTGGGACAGGGACAAAGAGACCCAGTACTTC. Its protein product is CAWTPWDRDKETQYF.

The chain links TRBV5-1 to TRBJ1-1; D not certain. Germline loops: CDR1 SGHRS, CDR2 YFSETQ. V was cut by 7 bases and J by 7 bases, with 11 bases left in between. The CDR3 consists of 11 residues. CDR3 region: CASRGGIEAFF. CDR3 coding DNA: TGCGCCAGCCGAGGAGGCATTGAAGCTTTCTTT.

This rearrangement joins TRBV5-1 to TRBJ2-4, with a possible D match to TRBD1 (5 bases). Trimming took 2 bases from V and 0 from J, leaving 15 bases between them. Germline values: CDR1 SGHRS, CDR2 YFSETQ. CDR3 length: 17 residues. The DNA of the CDR3 is TGCGCCAGCAGCTTTATTCGACAGACAGAAGCCAAAAACATTCAGTACTTC. It yields the protein CASSFIRQTEAKNIQYF.

The chain is built from TRBV6-6 and TRBJ2-1; D is perhaps TRBD1 (5 bases). The CDR3 runs to 14 residues. In germline, CDR1 is MNHNY, CDR2 SVGAGI (reference sequence). Deletions cut 6 bases from V and 9 bases from J, with 18 bases between. The CDR3 protein is CASRDFGQALEQFF. In nucleotides, the CDR3 is TGTGCCAGCAGAGACTTCGGACAAGCACTTGAGCAGTTCTTC.

V is TRBV6-5 and J is TRBJ1-5; a weak D match, TRBD1 (6 bases). Germline CDR1 reads MNHEY; CDR2 reads SVGAGI. The CDR3 sequence is 15 residues long. The V end lost 6 bases, the J end lost 3 bases, and 15 bases lay between the germline ends. CDR3 in amino acids: CASSLGRGYNQPQHF. The CDR3 DNA follows: TGTGCCAGCAGCTTGGGGAGGGGGTACAATCAGCCCCAGCATTTT.

The chain joins TRBV4-1 to TRBJ1-2; D gene unclear. The CDR3 is 16 residues long. V was trimmed by 4 bases and J by 4 bases, leaving 19 bases between them. Germline loops: CDR1 MGHRA, CDR2 YSYEKL. In DNA, the CDR3 is TGCGCCAGCAGCCGTAATAAGGCCCTTGAGGGCTATGGCTACACCTTC. This encodes CASSRNKALEGYGYTF.

This chain links TRBV19 with TRBJ1-5; D is ambiguous. V lost 7 bases and J 4 bases, leaving 11 bases between the germline ends. The CDR3 has 13 amino acids. Germline V gene sequence: CDR1 LNHDA, CDR2 SQIVND (reference sequence). The CDR3: CASTWASNQPQHF. The CDR3 DNA reads TGTGCCAGTACGTGGGCCTCAAATCAGCCCCAGCATTTT.

The J gene is TRBJ2-3, the V gene TRBV9, with 7 bases lining up with TRBD2. Germline CDR1 SGDLS, CDR2 YYNGEE. CDR3 length equals 16 residues. J gave up 0 bases and V 0 bases, and 4 bases lay outside the gene matches. In nucleotides, the CDR3 is TGTGCCAGCAGCGTAGGAATCGGGGGGAGCACAGATACGCAGTATTTT. This codes for CASSVGIGGSTDTQYF.

J is TRBJ1-2 and V is TRBV5-4, with D uncertain. Germline V gene sequence: CDR1 SGHNT, CDR2 YYREEE (reference sequence). The CDR3 covers 16 residues. Trimming removed 4 bases at V and 8 bases at J, with 24 bases between. CDR3 residues: CASSVGPGSPSYGYTF. Written as DNA, the CDR3 is TGTGCCAGCAGCGTAGGACCGGGAAGCCCCTCTTACGGCTACACCTTC.

The CDR3 coding sequence is TGCGCCAGCATCCGGGACAGGGGGCAGGCAGAAGCTTTCTTT. It translates to CASIRDRGQAEAFF. The chain employs TRBV10-2 and TRBJ1-1; TRBD1 agrees at 12 bases. After removal of 7 bases from V and 8 bases from J, the junction contained 8 bases not matched to a gene. The length of the CDR3 is 14 residues. Germline assignment: CDR1 WSHSY and CDR2 SAAADI.

Turning to this clone: A read error may explain this, as a much larger clone is one base away. The chain's CDR3 is CSGPGQSKYNEQFF. The CDR3 region has the DNA TGCAGCGGCCCCGGACAGTCAAAGTACAATGAGCAGTTCTTC. The chain recombines TRBV29-1 with TRBJ2-1; tentatively, D is TRBD1 (6 bases). Germline V gene lookup returns CDR1 SQVTM and CDR2 ANQGSEA. Trimming removed 7 bases from V and 4 bases from J, with 17 bases in between. CDR3 length equals 14 residues.

The rearrangement uses TRBV27 and TRBJ1-1; D perhaps matches TRBD1 (6 bases). Trimming removed 2 bases at V and 9 bases at J, with 13 bases between. The V gene's germline CDR1 is MNHEY and CDR2 SMNVEV (reference sequence). CDR3 size: 13 residues. The CDR3 coding sequence is TGTGCCAGCAGTTTAGGACAGAGATACCAAGCTTTCTTT. Protein sequence: CASSLGQRYQAFF.

This rearrangement joins TRBV3-1 (or the pseudogene TRBV3-2) to TRBJ2-2, with 9 positions matching TRBD1. The V and J ends lost 1 base and 6 bases, in that order; junction bases with no gene match: 6. The length of the CDR3 is 16 residues. The germline V gene encodes CDR1 LGHDT and CDR2 YNNKEL (reference sequence). In DNA, the CDR3 is TGTGCCAGCAGCCAAGTTAACAGGGGGCGAGCCGGGGAGCTGTTTTTT. Translation: CASSQVNRGRAGELFF.

The chain joins TRBV6-2 or TRBV6-3 to TRBJ2-7, with 8 bases aligning to TRBD2. The trim removed 5 bases at V and 2 bases at J, leaving 11 bases unmatched. CDR3 length equals 16 residues. The germline V gene has CDR1 MNHEY and CDR2 SVGEGT. CDR3 protein: CASSQRSAGVTYEQYF. CDR3 DNA: TGTGCCAGCAGTCAACGATCAGCGGGGGTTACCTACGAGCAGTACTTC.

This clone was recorded a few times. The chain joins TRBV19 to TRBJ2-3, with 7 positions matching TRBD2. The V gene's germline CDR1 is LNHDA and CDR2 SQIVND (reference sequence). CDR3 length: 14 amino acids. The V and J ends lost 7 bases and 3 bases, in that order; junction bases with no gene match: 7. Here the CDR3 reads CASNLRGLTDTQYF. Here the CDR3 DNA reads TGTGCCAGTAATCTCCGGGGACTAACAGATACGCAGTATTTT.